The entry below describes one T cell receptor (beta chain). Its cognate antigen has yet to be identified. Per-base qualities were not stored, and no clone one base away is much larger. The T-cell fraction in tumor and uninvolved lung tissue was provided by TCR sequencing with the immunoSEQ assay. The paper's data handling went like this. For survival analysis, patients were split into high (upper tertile) and low (lower two tertiles) T-cell fraction groups and compared by log-rank test. A signed-rank test was used to test paired tumor versus uninvolved lung differences in T-cell fraction. TCRdb took this table from immuneACCESS and kept in-frame rearrangements with V and J called. Such tables lack part of the clones; where checked against another copy, unresolved V genes explain under half of the gap, and the rest is unexplained. D and trimming were read from the DNA, whereas the V and J calls and clone size are those reported in that table. A total of about 12,000 clones appear in this sample, about 70% of them only once. Approximately 10% of the sample is in the top ten clones.

This sample is part of a study of tumor-infiltrating lymphocytes in localized non-small cell lung cancer (dated by TCRdb to the early 2020s). The study in broad terms: The cohort covered several histologies, both smokers and never-smokers, and patients whose samples were collected after neoadjuvant chemotherapy. Resected tumor tissue and uninvolved lung tissue described as non-adjacent to the tumor were contributed by each patient, with both tissues obtained from the same patient. Alongside flow cytometry, multiplex immunofluorescence, RNA-seq, exome sequencing and proteomics, TCR sequencing was applied to the same patients as one of several integrated assays. In total, the ICON cohort was made up of 150 or so surgical patients who had localized non-small cell lung cancer and whose tumors were resected. For 55 to 70 patients, immunoSEQ T-cell fraction was compared between paired tumor and uninvolved lung. Findings and caveats that apply to the study as a whole: No difference in TCR-derived T-cell fraction was observed between the flow cytometry-defined immunotypes IM1 (good prognosis) and IM2 (poor prognosis). Because assay coverage varied across patients depending on available tissue quantity, TCR sequencing was performed for only a subset of the cohort. Different pieces of the same tissue were used for different assays, so technical variation could not be separated from intratumor heterogeneity. In line with immunofluorescence CD3 counts, TCRbeta sequencing supported higher T cell infiltration in tumors compared with uninvolved lung tissue.

Enrollment in ICON was initiated in the first half of 2016, and the last patient was enrolled in 2018. A subcohort of roughly 71 patients provided fresh tumor and matched uninvolved tissue for in-depth immune analyses, with TCR sequencing among those analyses. DNA isolated from bulk tissue, without cell sorting, was used for TCR sequencing. CDR1 and CDR2, looked up from the germline V gene (reference sequence), are GTSNPN and SVGIG. The CDR3, cysteine through phenylalanine, is 16 amino acids long. The sequence is cut down to CDR3 DNA, 48 bases in frame from base 1. The junction shows trimming of 3 bases on V and 3 bases on J, plus 21 bases between the germline ends.

The rearrangement combines TRBV30 with TRBJ2-7; the best D guess is TRBD1, with 5 bases matching. The sample was uninvolved lung tissue not adjacent to the tumor. The sequence was collected from a human donor with non-small cell lung cancer. The DNA sequence reads TGTGCCTGGAGCCCAAACAGTCCAGGGAAAAACTACGAGCAGTACTTC. It is translated as CAWSPNSPGKNYEQYF.